The 7 T cell receptor beta chains presented below share a single source sample, sequenced in a study of blood T cell repertoires in COVID-19. Sequenced by immunoSEQ multiplex PCR; TCRdb stores in-frame clones only, minus some. The sample records 150,000 to 250,000 clones, 87% being singletons. Sequenced: PBMCs or T cells enriched from blood (not recorded which). Receptors originate from a woman younger than 45 who had recovered from COVID-19.

This sequence joins TRBV5-1 and TRBJ1-3, with D possibly matching TRBD1 (5 bases). The V and J ends lost 2 bases and 0 bases respectively, with 18 bases between them. Germline CDR1 SGHRS, CDR2 YFSETQ. CDR3 length: 18 residues. CDR3 DNA sequence: TGCGCCAGCAGCTTATTTTATCGGGGGTCAAGCTCTGGAAACACCATATATTTT. Amino acid sequence: CASSLFYRGSSSGNTIYF.

The chain has TRBV5-1 and TRBJ1-3; D uncertain. The length of the CDR3 is 14 residues. Trimming removed 6 bases at V and 0 bases at J, with 10 bases between. Germline values: CDR1 SGHRS, CDR2 YFSETQ. The chain's CDR3 is CASTDNPSGNTIYF. In DNA form, the CDR3 reads TGCGCCAGCACAGATAATCCCTCTGGAAACACCATATATTTT. Using reference TRBV5-1 and TRBJ1-3 for the parts outside the CDR3, the full variable domain is KAGVTQTPRYLIKTRGQQVTLSCSPISGHRSVSWYQQTPGQGLQFLFEYFSETQRNKGNFPGRFSGRQFSNSRSEMNVSTLELGDSALYLCASTDNPSGNTIYFGEGSWLTVV.

This chain uses TRBV30 with TRBJ1-1; D is undetermined. With 5 bases removed from V and 6 bases from J, the gap between germline ends came to 13 bases. The CDR3 totals 12 residues. Germline V gene sequence: CDR1 GTSNPN, CDR2 SVGIG (reference sequence). The CDR3 region has the DNA TGTGCCTGGGGTTTGGGCTTTGCTGAAGCTTTCTTT. Protein product: CAWGLGFAEAFF.

The sample holds one count of this clone. This chain links TRBV19 with TRBJ1-4; 7 bases fit TRBD1. The germline CDR1 and CDR2 sequences are LNHDA and SQIVND (reference sequence). There are 17 residues in the CDR3. J lost 0 bases, V lost 8 bases, and 12 bases had no gene match. The CDR3 reads CASGDPGQRTTNEKLFF. CDR3 DNA: TGTGCCAGTGGAGATCCGGGACAGAGAACAACTAATGAAAAACTGTTTTTT.

The rearrangement links TRBV4-3 to TRBJ2-4; 11 nucleotides match TRBD2. J lost 5 bases, V lost 4 bases, and 7 bases had no gene match. The germline CDR1 and CDR2 sequences are LGHNA and YSLEER. This CDR3 has 16 residues. CDR3 nucleotide sequence: TGCGCCAGCAGCCGCCATACTAGCGGGGGCGAAAACATTCAGTACTTC. It is translated as CASSRHTSGGENIQYF.

V and J are TRBV6-2 or TRBV6-3 and TRBJ1-1, with D maybe TRBD1 (5 bases). The germline V gene encodes CDR1 MNHEY and CDR2 SVGEGT. The CDR3 spans 15 residues. V was cut by 4 bases and J by 1 base, with 13 bases left in between. CDR3 region: CASSLIGGSNTEAFF. The CDR3 bases are TGTGCCAGCAGTTTGATCGGGGGGTCGAACACTGAAGCTTTCTTT.

This clone was counted a single time. In DNA, the CDR3 is TGTGCCAGCAGCTATGGACTAGCGGGAGTTTTAGAGCAGTACTTC. Amino acid sequence: CASSYGLAGVLEQYF. The chain carries TRBV7-2 and TRBJ2-7; 13 bases fit TRBD2. The length of the CDR3 is 15 residues. J gave up 7 bases and V 4 bases, and 7 bases lay outside the gene matches. Germline V gene sequence: CDR1 SGHTA, CDR2 FQGNSA.